The 22 T cell receptor beta chains presented below share a single source sample, sequenced in a study of tumor-infiltrating lymphocytes in localized non-small cell lung cancer. The data were produced by immunoSEQ multiplex PCR, yet TCRdb's version contains in-frame clones alone and is incomplete. The table lists some 9,500 clones, 78% of them singletons. Sequenced sample: lung tumor tissue. These receptors were obtained from a human donor with non-small cell lung cancer.

This chain uses TRBV30 with TRBJ2-7, with a weak D call TRBD1 (6 bases). The CDR3 covers 12 residues. V shed 3 bases and J shed 8 bases, with 14 bases lying between them. Germline V gene data show CDR1 as GTSNPN and CDR2 as SVGIG (reference sequence). As DNA, the CDR3 is TGTGCCTGGAGACCCCAGGGGCCCCAGCAGTACTTC. It encodes CAWRPQGPQQYF.

This chain connects TRBV6-5 to TRBJ2-7, with D possibly being TRBD1 or TRBD2 (5 bases each). CDR3 length equals 14 residues. The germline V gene has CDR1 MNHEY and CDR2 SVGAGI. The V gene lost 6 bases and the J gene lost 2 bases, with 14 bases spanning the gap. CDR3 loop: CASSYGDGAYEQYF. The CDR3 DNA reads as TGTGCCAGCAGCTACGGGGACGGCGCCTACGAGCAGTACTTC.

V and J are TRBV7-2 and TRBJ1-2; D unclear. CDR1 and CDR2 from the germline V gene are SGHTA and FQGNSA. The germline V and J ends were trimmed by 2 bases and 2 bases, with 15 bases remaining between them. The CDR3 is 16 residues long. This CDR3 is CASSLLTVGRNYGYTF. CDR3 coding DNA: TGTGCCAGCAGCTTATTAACTGTAGGAAGGAACTATGGCTACACCTTC.

The J gene is TRBJ2-5, the V gene TRBV4-3; 8 bases align to TRBD1. The germline gives CDR1 LGHNA, CDR2 YSLEER. CDR3 size: 15 residues. V dropped 3 bases and J dropped 2; count of bases not matched to a gene: 5. The CDR3: CASSHSGTGQETQYF. CDR3 sequence (DNA): TGCGCCAGCAGCCACTCCGGGACAGGTCAAGAGACCCAGTACTTC.

The CDR3 spells CASSRTVGTNTGELFF. Here the CDR3 DNA reads TGCGCCAGCAGCCGTACTGTGGGGACGAACACCGGGGAGCTGTTTTTT. This chain uses TRBV4-3 with TRBJ2-2, with D unresolved. Germline V lookup: CDR1 LGHNA, CDR2 YSLEER. The CDR3 has 16 amino acids. Trimming stripped 4 bases from V and 0 bases from J, with 12 bases between.

This chain connects TRBV6-1 to TRBJ2-5, with 7 bases aligning to TRBD1. The CDR3 spans 15 residues. Germline-derived CDR1 and CDR2 are MNHNS and SASEGT. V was pared by 5 bases and J by 0 bases, with 6 bases of the junction left unmatched. CDR3 loop: CASSRDRANQETQYF. The CDR3, as DNA: TGTGCCAGCAGTAGGGACAGAGCTAACCAAGAGACCCAGTACTTC.

The genes are TRBV6-1 and TRBJ1-6; D remains ambiguous. The V and J ends lost 2 bases and 10 bases respectively, with 9 bases between them. Germline CDR1 reads MNHNS; CDR2 reads SASEGT. CDR3 length: 13 amino acids. The CDR3, as DNA: TGTGCCAGCAGTGAAACCAGACACTCACCCCTCCACTTT. Translating it yields CASSETRHSPLHF.

J is TRBJ2-1 and V is TRBV30; TRBD2 might be the D (5 bases). The V end lost 0 bases, the J end lost 7 bases, and 22 bases lay between the germline ends. The CDR3 totals 17 residues. In germline, CDR1 is GTSNPN, CDR2 SVGIG (reference sequence). The CDR3 sequence: CAWSVGRLATALNEQFF. The CDR3 coding sequence is TGTGCCTGGAGTGTAGGCCGGCTAGCCACTGCTTTGAATGAGCAGTTCTTC.

The rearrangement links TRBV5-6 to TRBJ1-4; 9 bases line up with TRBD1. Per the germline V gene, CDR1 is SGHDT and CDR2 is YYEEEE. The CDR3 spans 16 residues. The V gene end was trimmed by 2 bases and the J gene end by 8 bases; junction bases not matched to a gene: 10. Here the CDR3 reads CASSFSGQGLREKLFF. The CDR3 DNA follows: TGTGCCAGCAGCTTTTCCGGACAGGGGTTAAGGGAAAAACTGTTTTTT.

The V gene is TRBV18, the J gene TRBJ2-7; D remains ambiguous. Trimming cost V 6 bases and J 5 bases, with 11 bases left between them. CDR3 length equals 12 residues. CDR1 and CDR2 (germline): KGHSH, LQKENI. The CDR3 DNA sequence: TGTGCCAGCTCCATGGGGTTCGACGAGCAGTACTTC. It is translated as CASSMGFDEQYF.

V usage is TRBV19 and J usage is TRBJ1-5, with D unclear. Germline V gene data show CDR1 as LNHDA and CDR2 as SQIVND (reference sequence). Trimming removed 5 bases from V and 4 bases from J, with 9 bases in between. The CDR3 consists of 13 residues. The CDR3 region has the DNA TGTGCCAGTAGTGAAAGGCCGAATCAGCCCCAGCATTTT. This gives the protein CASSERPNQPQHF.

The gene calls are TRBV7-6 and TRBJ2-5; 11 bases agree with TRBD1. The V and J ends lost 1 base and 1 base, in that order; junction bases with no gene match: 2. This CDR3 has 16 residues. Germline V gives CDR1 SGHVS, CDR2 FNYEAQ. The CDR3, as DNA: TGTGCCAGCAGCTTAGGGGGGACAGGGGGCCAAGAGACCCAGTACTTC. It translates to CASSLGGTGGQETQYF.

The genes are TRBV5-1 and TRBJ1-1; maybe TRBD1 (6 bases). In germline, CDR1 is SGHRS, CDR2 YFSETQ. Trimming took off 1 base at V and 4 bases at J, with 11 bases between the two ends. This CDR3 is built from 14 residues. In DNA, the CDR3 is TGCGCCAGCAGCTTGCTAGGGGGGGGCACTGAAGCTTTCTTT. Translating it yields CASSLLGGGTEAFF. Filled out from reference TRBV5-1 and TRBJ1-1, the complete variable domain reads KAGVTQTPRYLIKTRGQQVTLSCSPISGHRSVSWYQQTPGQGLQFLFEYFSETQRNKGNFPGRFSGRQFSNSRSEMNVSTLELGDSALYLCASSLLGGGTEAFFGQGTRLTVV.

This clone was detected once. The genes are TRBV7-2 and TRBJ2-2; D is perhaps TRBD2 (6 bases). Germline loops: CDR1 SGHTA, CDR2 FQGNSA. V shed 8 bases and J shed 8 bases, with 24 bases lying between them. The CDR3 is 16 amino acids. The CDR3 spells CASRWGRTGGWGELFF. The CDR3 nucleotides read TGTGCCAGCCGATGGGGGAGAACCGGGGGATGGGGGGAGCTGTTTTTT.

This clone is a singleton in its sample. The chain recombines TRBV27 with TRBJ1-2, with 7 bases that match TRBD1. CDR1 MNHEY and CDR2 SMNVEV come from the germline V gene (reference sequence). V dropped 0 bases and J dropped 13; count of bases not matched to a gene: 11. This CDR3 region has 14 residues. CDR3 amino acids: CASSLSNDRVRVTF. The CDR3 DNA follows: TGTGCCAGCAGTTTATCAAACGACAGGGTTCGTGTCACCTTC.

This rearrangement joins TRBV7-2 to TRBJ2-5; tentatively, D is TRBD1 or TRBD2 (6 bases each). Per the germline V gene, CDR1 is SGHTA and CDR2 is FQGNSA. V was shortened by 2 bases and J by 2 bases, with 12 bases between the two germline ends. The CDR3 extends over 15 amino acids. CDR3 residues: CASSLWGAVQETQYF. CDR3 bases: TGTGCCAGCAGCTTATGGGGGGCAGTACAAGAGACCCAGTACTTC.

V usage is TRBV28 and J usage is TRBJ2-2; D not resolved. Germline assignment: CDR1 MDHEN and CDR2 SYDVKM. The CDR3 consists of 13 residues. V shed 9 bases and J shed 2 bases, with 10 bases lying between them. The CDR3 is CASLYTNTGELFF. The CDR3 nucleotides read TGTGCCAGTTTATATACCAACACCGGGGAGCTGTTTTTT.

This clone was seen once. The J gene is TRBJ2-7, the V gene TRBV5-1; TRBD2 aligns across 9 bases. In germline, CDR1 is SGHRS, CDR2 YFSETQ. This CDR3 spans 14 amino acids. Trimming removed 0 bases from V and 2 bases from J; junction bases left unmatched: 0. The CDR3 DNA reads as TGCGCCAGCAGCTTGGCTAGCGGGGCCTACGAGCAGTACTTC. It is translated as CASSLASGAYEQYF. The full variable domain, its missing parts supplied by reference TRBV5-1 and TRBJ2-7, is KAGVTQTPRYLIKTRGQQVTLSCSPISGHRSVSWYQQTPGQGLQFLFEYFSETQRNKGNFPGRFSGRQFSNSRSEMNVSTLELGDSALYLCASSLASGAYEQYFGPGTRLTVT.

This clone is a singleton in its sample. This chain uses TRBV11-3 with TRBJ2-1; D call uncertain. V was pared by 8 bases and J by 0 bases, with 11 bases between. This CDR3 is 14 amino acids long. The germline V gene encodes CDR1 SGHNT and CDR2 YENEEA. Here the CDR3 DNA reads TGTGCCAGCGCCGCGGCCGGCTCCTACAATGAGCAGTTCTTC. This sequence encodes CASAAAGSYNEQFF.

The J gene is TRBJ2-1, the V gene TRBV11-3, with 9 bases matching TRBD2. From germline, CDR1 is SGHNT and CDR2 YENEEA. The length of the CDR3 is 15 residues. Trimming took 1 base from V and 10 from J; bases not matched to a gene: 8. CDR3 in DNA: TGTGCCAGCAGCTTAGGTGATAGCGGGAGCAGCGAGCAGTTCTTC. This translates into CASSLGDSGSSEQFF.

The V call is TRBV10-3, the J call TRBJ2-2; D uncertain. V was clipped by 0 bases and J by 2 bases, with 7 bases between them. Germline-derived CDR1 and CDR2 are ENHRY and SYGVKD. This CDR3 region has 15 residues. CDR3 sequence reads: CAISESPGNTGELFF. CDR3 DNA: TGTGCCATCAGTGAGTCGCCCGGTAACACCGGGGAGCTGTTTTTT.

This chain uses TRBV28 with TRBJ1-3; D is uncertain. CDR3 length: 16 amino acids. The germline gives CDR1 MDHEN, CDR2 SYDVKM. V was cut by 4 bases and J by 2 bases, with 15 bases left in between. The CDR3 reads CASSSGGAFPGNTIYF. Here the CDR3 DNA reads TGTGCCAGCAGTTCTGGCGGAGCCTTCCCTGGAAACACCATATATTTT.